One and the same sample provided the 9 T cell receptor beta chains below, sequenced in a study of blood T cells in healthy people across ages. Then a second PCR, running about 6 to 11 cycles, was carried out with a sample-barcoded 5' primer and a J-beta primer mix. Using its own MiXCR run on the 5' RACE reads, TCRdb lists one record per CDR3 protein. In the table there are about 1,800,000 distinct CDR3 sequences, roughly 27% of which are singletons. Sequencing was performed on blood. Source of these receptors: a woman aged 25-40 years in good health.

Remarks on this clonotype: This may come from a read error, since a much larger clone is one base off. The chain uses TRBV6-2 or TRBV6-3 and TRBJ2-7; 11 bases line up with TRBD2. CDR1 MNHEY and CDR2 SVGEGT come from the germline V gene. CDR3 length: 15 residues. This chain's CDR3 is CVSSTTSGGSYEQYF. In nucleotides, the CDR3 is TGTGTCAGCAGTACAACTAGCGGGGGCTCCTACGAGCAGTACTTC.

J is TRBJ2-3 and V is TRBV7-2; D possibly corresponds to TRBD2 (5 bases). Germline V gives CDR1 SGHTA, CDR2 FQGNSA. V lost 0 bases to trimming and J lost 3 bases, with 10 bases between them. The CDR3 is 15 amino acids. The CDR3 DNA reads TGTGCCAGCAGCTTAGCCCTTACTAGAACAGATACGCAGTATTTT. Encoded protein: CASSLALTRTDTQYF.

This clonotype was observed a single time. A clone one base away is much larger, so this may be a read error. As DNA, the CDR3 is TGTGCCAGCAGTGACGGGGGTGAAGGCTACGAGCAGTACTTC. Translating gives CASSDGGEGYEQYF. The chain combines TRBV6-1 with TRBJ2-1; possibly TRBD2 for D (6 bases). TRBJ2-7 explains the end of the DNA better; the J call may be wrong. Germline CDR1 reads MNHNS; CDR2 reads SASEGT. This CDR3 has 14 residues.

This clonotype turned up a few times. The V call is TRBV10-3, the J call TRBJ2-3, with D possibly being TRBD2 (7 bases). The CDR3 runs to 13 residues. Trimming removed 6 bases from V and 5 bases from J, with 12 bases in between. Germline values: CDR1 ENHRY, CDR2 SYGVKD. The CDR3, as DNA: TGTGCCATCAGGGGGGGGCCGGAAGATACGCAGTATTTT. This encodes CAIRGGPEDTQYF.

The table lists this clonotype with a few counts. This rearrangement joins TRBV20-1 to TRBJ2-3; 9 nucleotides line up with TRBD1. The ends lost 2 bases at V and 2 bases at J; junction bases unmatched: 11. The CDR3 is 17 residues long. Germline CDR1 is DFQATT and CDR2 is SNEGSKA (reference sequence). CDR3 nucleotide sequence: TGCAGTGCTAGACCTCGATCTGGGACAGGGTACACAGATACGCAGTATTTT. Residues: CSARPRSGTGYTDTQYF.

CDR3 amino acids: CASRKTGWEIGHEQYF. DNA of the CDR3: TGTGCCAGCAGAAAGACGGGTTGGGAGATCGGCCACGAGCAGTACTTC. The chain carries TRBV27 and TRBJ2-7; possible D gene TRBD2, 5 bases. Germline CDR1 reads MNHEY; CDR2 reads SMNVEV (reference sequence). V was clipped by 6 bases and J by 5 bases, with 23 bases between them. This CDR3 comprises 16 residues.

The chain joins TRBV29-1 to TRBJ1-2; perhaps TRBD1 as D (5 bases). CDR3 size: 13 residues. The V end lost 4 bases, the J end lost 4 bases, and 13 bases lay between the germline ends. Per the germline V gene, CDR1 is SQVTM and CDR2 is ANQGSEA. DNA of the CDR3: TGCAGCGTTGGGGGGATAAGAGGCTATGGCTACACCTTC. This encodes CSVGGIRGYGYTF. Full variable domain (rest looked up from reference TRBV29-1 and TRBJ1-2): SAVISQKPSRDICQRGTSLTIQCQVDSQVTMMFWYRQQPGQSLTLIATANQGSEATYESGFVIDKFPISRPNLTFSTLTVSNMSPEDSSIYLCSVGGIRGYGYTFGSGTRLTVV.

This chain links TRBV12-3 or TRBV12-4 with TRBJ2-5; perhaps TRBD2 as D (5 bases). The CDR3 has 13 amino acids. V lost 5 bases and J 11 bases, leaving 18 bases between the germline ends. CDR3 amino acids: CASSRVSGNEQYF. CDR3 bases: TGTGCCAGCAGTCGAGTGAGCGGAAATGAGCAGTACTTC.

The chain combines TRBV6-2 or TRBV6-3 with TRBJ2-3, with unresolved D. V was cut by 0 bases and J by 5 bases, with 9 bases left in between. This CDR3 comprises 14 residues. Germline assignment: CDR1 MNHEY and CDR2 SVGEGT. CDR3 sequence: CASSYSSRRDTQYF. The CDR3 DNA follows: TGTGCCAGCAGTTACTCGTCGAGGAGAGATACGCAGTATTTT.